The rows below give T cell receptor beta chains drawn from one sample of a study of blood T cell repertoires in COVID-19. Profiling relied on immunoSEQ multiplex PCR, and the TCRdb table lists in-frame clones only, not all of them. The sample lists 150,000 to 200,000 clones; about 87% were seen once. The sequenced sample was peripheral blood. The receptors derive from a man between 18 and 35 years old with active or convalescent COVID-19. Both conserved end residues are part of each CDR3. D genes are given only for firm matches. Size is stated for part of the rows, as once, few or many counts, or as a class when the clone is expanded.

NA | NA | TRBJ2-2 | TRBV3-1/TRBV3-2 | CASSLRRTANTGELFF | TGTGCCAGCAGCCTTAGACGTACAGCGAACACCGGGGAGCTGTTTTTT
NA | TRBD1 | TRBJ1-2 | TRBV7-3 | CASSSTGGSYGYTF | TGTGCCAGCAGCTCGACAGGGGGGAGCTATGGCTACACCTTC
NA | TRBD1 | TRBJ1-1 | TRBV14 | CASSFDGQGAAFF | TGTGCCAGCAGCTTCGACGGACAGGGAGCAGCTTTCTTT
NA | TRBD2 | TRBJ2-1 | TRBV4-2 | CASTPLSSGGYNEQFF | TGTGCCAGCACTCCGTTGTCTAGCGGGGGTTACAATGAGCAGTTCTTC
NA | TRBD2 | TRBJ2-1 | TRBV2 | CASTVTSGGFSEQFF | TGTGCCAGCACAGTCACTAGCGGGGGGTTTAGTGAGCAGTTCTTC
NA | TRBD1 | TRBJ1-2 | TRBV29-1 | CSVEGQGPYGYTF | TGCAGCGTGGAAGGACAGGGGCCATATGGCTACACCTTC
once | NA | TRBJ1-2 | TRBV29-1 | CSVVPVNGGYTF | TGCAGCGTTGTGCCAGTAAATGGTGGCTACACCTTC
once | NA | TRBJ2-3 | TRBV19 | CASSPSTDTQYF | TGTGCCAGCTCACCCAGTACGGATACGCAGTATTTT
once | NA | TRBJ1-3 | TRBV19 | CASRGTTRNTIYF | TGTGCCAGTAGGGGGACAACTCGAAACACCATATATTTT
NA | TRBD2 | TRBJ2-3 | TRBV10-2 | CASSELAGPTDTQYF | TGCGCCAGCAGTGAACTAGCGGGCCCCACAGATACGCAGTATTTT
NA | TRBD2 | TRBJ2-7 | TRBV3-1/TRBV3-2 | CASSQTWTSSYEQYF | TGTGCCAGCAGCCAAACATGGACTAGCAGTTACGAGCAGTACTTC
NA | TRBD1 | TRBJ1-5 | TRBV29-1 | CSVPGQGQPQHF | TGCAGCGTACCCGGACAGGGTCAGCCCCAGCATTTT
NA | NA | TRBJ1-4 | TRBV6-5 | CAREDRLFNEKLFF | TGTGCCAGGGAAGACAGGCTTTTTAATGAAAAACTGTTTTTT
NA | TRBD2 | TRBJ2-5 | TRBV6-2/TRBV6-3 | CASSYGGLAGRQETQYF | TGTGCCAGCAGTTACGGGGGACTAGCGGGTCGGCAAGAGACCCAGTACTTC
once | NA | TRBJ2-5 | TRBV2 | CASSDQGWYQETQYF | TGTGCCAGCAGTGACCAGGGGTGGTACCAAGAGACCCAGTACTTC
NA | TRBD2 | TRBJ2-1 | TRBV9 | CASSGKFGLAGESEQFF | TGTGCCAGCAGCGGTAAGTTTGGACTAGCGGGAGAGAGTGAGCAGTTCTTC
NA | NA | TRBJ2-3 | TRBV7-2 | CASSSPIQGSKGTDTQYF | TGTGCCAGCAGTTCACCGATACAGGGAAGTAAAGGTACAGATACGCAGTATTTT
NA | TRBD1 | TRBJ1-3 | TRBV13 | CASSTTGIGNSGNTIYF | TGTGCCAGCAGCACGACAGGGATTGGAAACTCTGGAAACACCATATATTTT
NA | NA | TRBJ1-3 | TRBV27 | CASSSPGFSGNTIYF | TGTGCCAGCAGTTCCCCCGGGTTCTCTGGAAACACCATATATTTT
NA | NA | TRBJ2-1 | TRBV6-5 | CASSKDSEQFF | TGTGCCAGCAGTAAGGACAGTGAGCAGTTCTTC
NA | TRBD2 | TRBJ2-7 | TRBV6-5 | CASSMTSASSYEQYF | TGTGCCAGCAGTATGACTAGCGCGAGCTCCTACGAGCAGTACTTC
NA | TRBD1 | TRBJ1-4 | TRBV18 | CASSTQTGGNEKLFF | TGTGCCAGCTCAACACAAACAGGGGGTAATGAAAAACTGTTTTTT
NA | NA | TRBJ1-5 | TRBV5-6 | CASSLGQVSNQPQHF | TGTGCCAGCAGCTTGGGGCAGGTTAGCAATCAGCCCCAGCATTTT
NA | NA | TRBJ1-6 | TRBV2 | CASSYRDTWVSPLHF | TGTGCCAGCAGTTACCGGGACACCTGGGTTTCACCCCTCCACTTT
NA | NA | TRBJ1-3 | TRBV3-1/TRBV3-2 | CASSPGGGNTIYF | TGTGCCAGCAGCCCGGGGGGGGGAAACACCATATATTTT
NA | NA | TRBJ2-1 | TRBV7-9 | CASRRDNYNEQFF | TGTGCCAGCAGACGCGACAACTACAATGAGCAGTTCTTC
NA | NA | TRBJ1-1 | TRBV7-2 | CASSLKIGWDIIMNTEAFF | TGTGCCAGCAGCCTGAAGATAGGGTGGGACATAATCATGAACACTGAAGCTTTCTTT
NA | NA | TRBJ2-3 | TRBV29-1 | CSVEEQGTDTQYF | TGCAGCGTTGAGGAACAGGGAACAGATACGCAGTATTTT
NA | NA | TRBJ1-3 | TRBV18 | CASSPDGDGNTIYF | TGTGCCAGCTCACCAGACGGGGATGGAAACACCATATATTTT
NA | TRBD2 | TRBJ2-1 | TRBV7-6 | CASSATAGGYNEQFF | TGTGCCAGCAGCGCAACAGCGGGAGGCTACAATGAGCAGTTCTTC
few | TRBD2 | TRBJ2-3 | TRBV5-6 | CASSLTKEREFADTQYF | TGTGCCAGCAGCTTGACGAAAGAGCGGGAGTTCGCAGATACGCAGTATTTT
NA | NA | TRBJ1-5 | TRBV15 | CATSREAGNQPQHF | TGTGCCACCAGCAGAGAGGCAGGGAATCAGCCCCAGCATTTT
NA | NA | TRBJ1-3 | TRBV3-1/TRBV3-2 | CASSLGRGSGNTIYF | TGTGCCAGCAGCCTTGGGCGGGGGTCTGGAAACACCATATATTTT
NA | TRBD2 | TRBJ2-2 | TRBV5-6 | CASSLRRTVGGHTGELFF | TGTGCCAGCAGCTTGCGAAGGACCGTGGGAGGGCACACCGGGGAGCTGTTTTTT
NA | TRBD2 | TRBJ2-2 | TRBV7-3 | CASSLLAGEGTGELFF | TGTGCCAGCAGCCTGCTAGCGGGAGAGGGTACCGGGGAGCTGTTTTTT
NA | NA | TRBJ1-6 | TRBV19 | CASSRIEDSSPLHF | TGTGCCAGTAGTCGTATTGAGGATTCCTCACCCCTCCACTTT
NA | TRBD1 | TRBJ1-2 | TRBV27 | CASSLGPGTGRSGYTF | TGTGCCAGCAGTTTAGGGCCGGGGACAGGGAGATCGGGCTACACCTTC
few | TRBD2 | TRBJ2-5 | TRBV6-2/TRBV6-3 | CASSYPAVLAGQETQYF | TGTGCCAGCAGTTACCCAGCGGTTCTAGCGGGGCAAGAGACCCAGTACTTC
NA | NA | TRBJ2-1 | TRBV7-2 | CASSLTRPSYNEQFF | TGTGCCAGCAGCCTAACTAGACCCTCCTACAATGAGCAGTTCTTC
NA | TRBD2 | TRBJ2-5 | TRBV6-1 | CASSEGTSGGIQETQYF | TGTGCCAGCAGTGAGGGAACTAGCGGGGGTATCCAAGAGACCCAGTACTTC
NA | TRBD1 | TRBJ1-2 | TRBV4-2 | CASSPQEGGVGYTF | TGTGCCAGCAGCCCCCAGGAAGGGGGCGTGGGCTACACCTTC
few | TRBD1 | TRBJ2-7 | TRBV18 | CASSTGTVSYEQYF | TGTGCCAGCTCGACCGGGACAGTCTCCTACGAGCAGTACTTC
NA | NA | TRBJ2-2 | TRBV11-2 | CASSLRGNTGELFF | TGTGCCAGCAGCTTACGCGGGAACACCGGGGAGCTGTTTTTT
NA | TRBD1 | TRBJ1-1 | TRBV24-1 | CATSDPGQGDTEAFF | TGTGCCACCAGTGACCCGGGACAGGGGGACACTGAAGCTTTCTTT
NA | NA | TRBJ1-1 | TRBV11-2 | CASSPQSGWTFF | TGTGCCAGCAGCCCCCAGTCCGGGTGGACTTTCTTT
NA | NA | TRBJ1-5 | TRBV19 | CASSIAGGSNQPQHF | TGTGCCAGTAGTATTGCGGGAGGGAGCAATCAGCCCCAGCATTTT
NA | TRBD2 | TRBJ2-3 | TRBV29-1 | CSTSAGGADTQYF | TGCAGCACCTCGGCGGGAGGAGCAGATACGCAGTATTTT
NA | TRBD1 | TRBJ1-1 | TRBV28 | CASSFRTGMSTEAFF | TGTGCCAGCAGTTTTCGGACAGGGATGAGCACTGAAGCTTTCTTT
NA | TRBD1 | TRBJ1-2 | TRBV6-5 | CASSRDRERGYTF | TGTGCCAGCAGTCGGGACAGGGAGCGGGGCTACACCTTC
NA | TRBD1 | TRBJ2-3 | TRBV13 | CASSRGQGTDTQYF | TGTGCCAGCAGCCGAGGACAGGGCACAGATACGCAGTATTTT
NA | TRBD2 | TRBJ2-7 | TRBV4-2 | CASSQLSGRASYEQYF | TGTGCCAGCAGCCAACTTAGCGGGAGAGCTTCCTACGAGCAGTACTTC
NA | NA | TRBJ1-1 | TRBV27 | CASSLGAWAPKEAFF | TGTGCCAGCAGTTTAGGGGCCTGGGCCCCGAAAGAAGCTTTCTTT
NA | NA | TRBJ1-5 | TRBV7-2 | CASSTSVADINQPQHF | TGTGCCAGCAGCACTAGTGTTGCGGATATCAATCAGCCCCAGCATTTT
once | NA | TRBJ2-7 | TRBV18 | CASSKDTISEQYF | TGTGCCAGCTCAAAGGACACTATTTCCGAGCAGTACTTC
NA | NA | TRBJ1-2 | TRBV6-2/TRBV6-3 | CASSYFGGNYGYTF | TGTGCCAGCAGTTACTTCGGGGGAAACTATGGCTACACCTTC
NA | TRBD1 | TRBJ2-7 | TRBV6-5 | CASGWTGAGEQYF | TGTGCCAGCGGCTGGACAGGGGCCGGGGAGCAGTACTTC
NA | NA | TRBJ1-1 | TRBV29-1 | CSGQEEISFMNTEAFF | TGCAGCGGGCAGGAAGAAATCTCTTTCATGAACACTGAAGCTTTCTTT
NA | NA | TRBJ1-2 | TRBV23-1 | CASSQNRLKANYGYTF | TGCGCCAGCAGTCAAAACCGACTCAAAGCCAACTATGGCTACACCTTC
NA | TRBD2 | TRBJ2-3 | TRBV30 | CAWRTSGSTDTQYF | TGTGCCTGGAGGACTAGCGGAAGTACAGATACGCAGTATTTT